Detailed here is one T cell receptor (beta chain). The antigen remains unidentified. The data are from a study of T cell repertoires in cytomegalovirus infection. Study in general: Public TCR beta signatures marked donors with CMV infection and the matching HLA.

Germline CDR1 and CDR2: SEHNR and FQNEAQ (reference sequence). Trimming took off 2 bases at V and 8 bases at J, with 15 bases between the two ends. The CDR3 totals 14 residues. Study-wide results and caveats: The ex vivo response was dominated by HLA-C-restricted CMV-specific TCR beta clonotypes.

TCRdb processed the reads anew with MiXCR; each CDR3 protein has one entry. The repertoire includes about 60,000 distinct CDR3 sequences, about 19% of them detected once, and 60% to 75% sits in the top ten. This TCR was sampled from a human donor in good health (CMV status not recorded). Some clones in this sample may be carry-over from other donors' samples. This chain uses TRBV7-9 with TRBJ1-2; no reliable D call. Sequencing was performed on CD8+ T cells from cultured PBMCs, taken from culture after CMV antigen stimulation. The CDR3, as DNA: TGTGCCAGCAGCTTATTAGACTTTCGGAACGGCTACACCTTC. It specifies CASSLLDFRNGYTF.